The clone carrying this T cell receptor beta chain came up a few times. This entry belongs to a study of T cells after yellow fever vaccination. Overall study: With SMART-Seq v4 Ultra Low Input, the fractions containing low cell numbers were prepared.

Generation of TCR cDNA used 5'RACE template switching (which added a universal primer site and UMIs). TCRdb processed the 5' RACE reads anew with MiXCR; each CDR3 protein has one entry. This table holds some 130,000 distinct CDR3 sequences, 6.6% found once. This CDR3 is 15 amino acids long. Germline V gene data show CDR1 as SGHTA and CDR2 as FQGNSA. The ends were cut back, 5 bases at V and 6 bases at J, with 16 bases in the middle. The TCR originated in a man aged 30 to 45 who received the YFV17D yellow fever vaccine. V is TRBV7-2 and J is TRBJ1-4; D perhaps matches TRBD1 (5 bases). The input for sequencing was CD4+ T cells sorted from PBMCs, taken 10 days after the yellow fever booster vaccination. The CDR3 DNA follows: TGTGCCAGCAGCCAAGCGACGGGGGGATATGAAAAACTGTTTTTT. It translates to CASSQATGGYEKLFF.